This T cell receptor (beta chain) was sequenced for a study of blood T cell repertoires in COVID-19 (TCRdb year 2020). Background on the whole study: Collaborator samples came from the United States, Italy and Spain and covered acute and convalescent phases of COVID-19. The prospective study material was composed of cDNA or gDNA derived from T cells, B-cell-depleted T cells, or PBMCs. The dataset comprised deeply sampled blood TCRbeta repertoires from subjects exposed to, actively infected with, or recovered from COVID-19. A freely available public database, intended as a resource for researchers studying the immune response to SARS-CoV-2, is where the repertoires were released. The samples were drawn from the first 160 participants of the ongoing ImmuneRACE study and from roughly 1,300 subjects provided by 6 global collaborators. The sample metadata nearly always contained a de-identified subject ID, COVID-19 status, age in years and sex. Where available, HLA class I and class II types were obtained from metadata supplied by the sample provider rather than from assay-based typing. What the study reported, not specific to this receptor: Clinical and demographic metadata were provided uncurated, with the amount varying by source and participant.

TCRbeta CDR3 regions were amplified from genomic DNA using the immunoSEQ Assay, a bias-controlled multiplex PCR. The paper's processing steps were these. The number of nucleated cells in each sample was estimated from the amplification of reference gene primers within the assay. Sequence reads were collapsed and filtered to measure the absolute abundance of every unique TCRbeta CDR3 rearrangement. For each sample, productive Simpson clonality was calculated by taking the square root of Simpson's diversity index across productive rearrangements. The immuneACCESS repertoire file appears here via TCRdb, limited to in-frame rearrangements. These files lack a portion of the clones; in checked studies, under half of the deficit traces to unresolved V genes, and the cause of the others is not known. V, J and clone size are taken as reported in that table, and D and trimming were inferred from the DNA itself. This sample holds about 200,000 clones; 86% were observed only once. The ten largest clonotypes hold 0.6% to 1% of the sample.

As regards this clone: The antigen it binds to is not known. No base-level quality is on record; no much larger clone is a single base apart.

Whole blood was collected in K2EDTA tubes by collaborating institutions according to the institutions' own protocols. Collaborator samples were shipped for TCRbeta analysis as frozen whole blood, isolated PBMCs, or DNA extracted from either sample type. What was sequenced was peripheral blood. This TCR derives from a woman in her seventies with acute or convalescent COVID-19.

The CDR3 in this case is CASSEAGGWDSSPLHF. The nucleotide sequence is given as TGTGCCAGCAGTGAAGCTGGGGGATGGGACAGTTCACCCCTCCACTTT. This sequence uses TRBV6-1 and TRBJ1-6, and TRBD1 matches 7 of the central bases. Here V drops 0 bases and J drops 9 bases, and the junction holds 8 bases not matched to any gene. The CDR3 measures 16 amino acids from cysteine to phenylalanine. The kept DNA is CDR3 alone, 48 bases in frame from the first base. CDR1 and CDR2, per the germline V gene, are MNHNS and SASEGT.